These 3 T cell receptor beta chains share one sample of origin, sequenced in a study of blood T cell repertoires in COVID-19. The method was immunoSEQ multiplex PCR; TCRdb's version includes in-frame clones alone and lacks a portion of them. Altogether 140,000 to 150,000 clones are present, 70% to 90% being singletons, with the ten largest covering 8%. The sequencing sample was made of peripheral blood. Receptor source: a woman aged 55-70 years with COVID-19, enrolled during active disease.

J is TRBJ1-6 and V is TRBV5-5, with TRBD1 identical over 7 bases. The length of the CDR3 is 16 residues. With V trimmed by 4 bases and J by 0 bases, 4 bases remained unmatched. The germline CDR1 and CDR2 sequences are SGHKS and YYEKEE (reference sequence). CDR3 nucleotide sequence: TGTGCCAGCAGCCAACGGGACAGCTCCTATAATTCACCCCTCCACTTT. Translating it yields CASSQRDSSYNSPLHF.

The chain links TRBV6-2 or TRBV6-3 to TRBJ2-5; D is perhaps TRBD2 (5 bases). Germline V CDR1 and CDR2: MNHEY, SVGEGT. Trimming pared 7 bases from V and 2 bases from J, leaving 20 bases between. This CDR3 spans 16 amino acids. The CDR3: CASIPNQAGEQETQYF. CDR3 in DNA: TGTGCCAGCATCCCTAATCAGGCGGGCGAGCAAGAGACCCAGTACTTC.

This clone has a single count. The gene calls are TRBV14 and TRBJ2-7; TRBD1 aligns across 7 bases. Germline V gives CDR1 SGHDN, CDR2 FVKESK. The CDR3 extends over 14 amino acids. After removal of 1 base from V and 5 bases from J, the junction contained 5 bases not matched to a gene. CDR3 protein: CASSQVRGQDEQYF. CDR3 bases: TGTGCCAGCAGCCAAGTGAGGGGGCAGGACGAGCAGTACTTC.